Reported below is one TCR beta chain. This clonotype was detected ten times or more. Its antigen is currently not known. No quality values exist for individual bases; no much larger clone is one base distant. Libraries were constructed by 5' RACE. The run used a NextSeq 500. In the TCR library protocol, a unique molecular identifier was attached to each TCR cDNA molecule so that PCR and sequencing errors could be corrected. In the authors' own workflow: TCR identification, UMI-based error correction and CDR3 extraction were all carried out with Decombinator tools. TCRs above a frequency of 2 per 1,000, corresponding to the top 1% of the tumor frequency distribution, were defined as expanded. Expanded tumor TCRs were classed as regional if statistically deemed absent (corrected P<0.05) from at least one tumor region, otherwise ubiquitous. Each repertoire was subsampled 100 times to 5,000 TCRs, after which Renyi diversity was computed with the R vegan package. CDR3 similarity networks were constructed using string-kernel similarity of amino acid triplets, with links drawn between CDR3s whose pairwise similarity was above 0.82. The raw public reads went through TCRdb reprocessing: fastp at Q25, MiXCR clone calling, in-frame beta chains kept. Each entry is one CDR3 protein sequence, shown with its most common DNA and genes. TCRdb's processing, not the study's, gives the V and J calls here. The sample includes about 3,300 distinct CDR3 sequences, with approximately 4.9% observed a single time. The leading ten clones occupy less than 15% of the sample.

Sample time point, as interpreted from the label and publication: sample taken at primary tumor resection. The donors were some 76 patients from the lung TRACERx cohort who had early-stage, untreated non-small cell lung cancer. For TCR sequencing, whole RNA was extracted from tumor and nontumor lung tissue, or from cryopreserved PBMC samples, and no cell sorting was done. Patients were selected for TCR sequencing only if sufficient RNA was available from at least two tumor regions. Before being selected, tumor and adjacent nontumor lung specimens were reviewed by a lung pathologist. This record comes from a study of spatial heterogeneity in lung cancer (dated by TCRdb to about 2019). For context, the study as a whole: More beta-chain than alpha-chain transcripts were consistently detected, likely reflecting higher beta-chain transcript abundance. In tumor regions, TCR transcript counts showed a strong correlation with a T cell transcriptional module score derived from matched bulk RNA-seq. In the raw uncorrected reads, each unique combination of TCR and UMI appeared on average more than ten times. The study quantitatively compared TCR alpha and beta repertoires across multiple tumor regions, matched nontumor lung and blood in non-small cell lung cancer. TCR repertoire features were related to nonsynonymous mutation counts determined by whole-exome sequencing of tumor tissue. At surgery, hundreds of tumor regions, 64 matched nontumor lung samples and more than 50 PBMC samples were TCR-sequenced for both alpha and beta chains. General conclusions and limits of the study: Counts of ubiquitous and regional expanded TCRs correlated with counts of ubiquitous and regional nonsynonymous mutations, respectively. The tumor nonsynonymous mutation count correlated with the number of expanded alpha and beta TCRs within the tumor. Estimated TCR-seq coverage of tumor T cells was only 7% to 8.5% for alpha chains and about 13% for beta chains. Additional single-cell paired TCR alpha and beta sequencing was considered necessary to confirm, at a functional level, the hypothesis that regional TCRs recognize regional mutations.

Its CDR3 holds 14 amino acids, cysteine through phenylalanine. Of the read, only the CDR3 DNA is kept; its 42 bases are in frame from base 1. V loses 5 bases, J loses 0 bases, and the germline ends lie 8 bases apart. Sample: lung tumor tissue, taken at surgery. Recombination linked TRBV12-3 or TRBV12-4 to TRBJ1-3; the D gene is not confidently resolved. The TCR sequence derives from a female donor with early-stage non-small cell lung cancer. The DNA sequence follows: TGTGCCAGCAGTACTGGGAGCTCTGGAAACACCATATATTTT. Its amino acids are CASSTGSSGNTIYF.